This is a list of T cell receptor beta chains from one sample in a study of blood T cells in healthy people across ages. MiXCR, run by TCRdb on the 5' RACE reads, gives a single entry per CDR3 protein. The repertoire consists of roughly 1,500,000 distinct CDR3 sequences, with roughly 30% occurring once and the leading ten covering roughly 12%. The sequencing sample was made of blood. The receptors here all came from a woman aged 25-40 years in good health. CDR3s include the opening cysteine and the closing phenylalanine or tryptophan. D genes are given only for firm matches. Some rows mark clone size as missing; the rest say once, few, many or name a class of expanded clone.

D gene	clone size	V gene	J gene	CDR3 protein	CDR3 DNA
-	many	TRBV20-1	TRBJ2-5	CSARSLQETQYF	TGCAGTGCTAGAAGCCTCCAAGAGACCCAGTACTTC
TRBD1	few	TRBV28	TRBJ2-7	CATGRGPEQYF	TGTGCCACTGGCAGGGGGCCCGAGCAGTACTTC
-	many	TRBV29-1	TRBJ2-7	CSGTTIHEQYF	TGCAGCGGAACGACTATCCACGAGCAGTACTTC
TRBD1	-	TRBV27	TRBJ2-1	CASRQTGGRDNEQFF	TGTGCCAGCAGGCAAACAGGGGGTAGGGACAATGAGCAGTTCTTC
-	many	TRBV7-2	TRBJ2-1	CASSLVASKNEQFF	TGTGCCAGCAGCTTAGTGGCTAGCAAAAATGAGCAGTTCTTC
-	many	TRBV7-2	TRBJ2-3	CASSPLGGQGTDTQYF	TGTGCCAGCAGCCCCCTAGGAGGACAAGGCACAGATACGCAGTATTTT
-	many	TRBV29-1	TRBJ2-7	CSVGRGFGEQYF	TGCAGCGTCGGACGGGGTTTTGGCGAGCAGTACTTC
-	-	TRBV20-1	TRBJ2-2	CSARRLDPNTGELFF	TGCAGTGCTAGACGGCTAGATCCGAACACCGGGGAGCTGTTTTTT
-	-	TRBV13	TRBJ1-2	CASSRRAAAGYTF	TGTGCCAGCAGCCGTAGGGCCGCCGCGGGCTACACCTTC
TRBD1	once	TRBV18	TRBJ1-2	CASSPGQAILANYGYTF	TGTGCCAGCTCCCCCGGACAGGCAATTCTTGCTAACTATGGCTACACCTTC
TRBD1	-	TRBV12-3/TRBV12-4	TRBJ1-5	CASTATGGQPQHF	TGTGCCAGCACCGCGACAGGGGGCCAGCCCCAGCATTTT
-	-	TRBV6-5	TRBJ1-1	CASSYSGGDRGVTEAFF	TGTGCCAGCAGTTACTCGGGCGGGGATAGGGGCGTCACTGAAGCTTTCTTT
-	-	TRBV28	TRBJ2-7	CASSLLPGPPYEQYF	TGTGCCAGCAGTTTGCTTCCAGGGCCCCCATACGAGCAGTACTTC
TRBD2	few	TRBV20-1	TRBJ2-7	CSARPSGAYEQYF	TGCAGTGCTAGACCTAGCGGAGCCTACGAGCAGTACTTC
TRBD1	once	TRBV20-1	TRBJ1-2	CSASLGTVNGYTF	TGCAGTGCTAGTCTCGGGACAGTTAATGGCTACACCTTC
-	few	TRBV2	TRBJ2-1	CASRMGPYNEQFF	TGTGCCAGCAGGATGGGCCCCTACAATGAGCAGTTCTTC
-	many	TRBV20-1	TRBJ1-2	CSARVGGVVYGYTF	TGCAGTGCTAGAGTGGGGGGTGTTGTATATGGCTACACCTTC
-	many	TRBV4-1	TRBJ2-5	CASSPTGIQETQYF	TGCGCCAGCAGCCCTACAGGGATCCAAGAGACCCAGTACTTC
TRBD2	-	TRBV12-3/TRBV12-4	TRBJ2-5	CASSYGLAGAYQETQYF	TGTGCCAGCAGTTACGGACTAGCGGGGGCCTACCAAGAGACCCAGTACTTC
-	-	TRBV15	TRBJ2-7	CATSSVVDIYEQYF	TGTGCCACCAGCAGCGTGGTGGATATCTACGAGCAGTACTTC
-	-	TRBV7-2	TRBJ2-3	CASSLVLLATHTDTQYF	TGTGCCAGCAGCTTAGTTCTCCTAGCTACCCACACAGATACGCAGTATTTT
TRBD2	-	TRBV12-3/TRBV12-4	TRBJ2-3	CASSPLTSGGTTQYF	TGTGCCAGCAGTCCGCTGACTAGCGGGGGGACCACGCAGTATTTT
TRBD1	few	TRBV28	TRBJ2-7	CASSLHGQGVGEQYF	TGTGCCAGCAGTTTACATGGACAGGGGGTGGGGGAGCAGTACTTC
TRBD2	many	TRBV20-1	TRBJ2-7	CSAGGLAGGKSNEQYF	TGCAGTGCTGGGGGGCTAGCGGGAGGGAAATCCAACGAGCAGTACTTC
TRBD2	-	TRBV11-2	TRBJ2-1	CAGSFLGTSGSGEQFF	TGTGCCGGCAGCTTCCTCGGGACTAGCGGGAGTGGAGAGCAGTTCTTC
TRBD1	few	TRBV5-1	TRBJ1-1	CASGGDRGTEAFF	TGCGCCAGCGGCGGCGACAGGGGGACTGAAGCTTTCTTT
-	many	TRBV7-9	TRBJ2-7	CASSYAPYEQYF	TGTGCCAGCAGCTACGCCCCCTACGAGCAGTACTTC
TRBD1	-	TRBV6-1	TRBJ1-1	CASTGGVTEAFF	TGTGCCAGCACAGGGGGCGTCACTGAAGCTTTCTTT
TRBD1	-	TRBV10-3	TRBJ2-7	CAIRDRGNLRYEQYF	TGTGCCATCCGGGACAGGGGAAATTTGCGCTACGAGCAGTACTTC
TRBD2	-	TRBV27	TRBJ2-7	CASSFLRESHEQYF	TGTGCCAGCAGTTTCCTGCGGGAGTCTCACGAGCAGTACTTC
-	-	TRBV12-3/TRBV12-4	TRBJ2-7	CASSLATGYRSYEQYF	TGTGCCAGCAGTTTAGCGACCGGGTACCGTTCCTACGAGCAGTACTTC
TRBD2	-	TRBV7-3	TRBJ2-1	CASSLISGSHNEQFF	TGTGCCAGCAGCTTAATTAGCGGGAGCCACAATGAGCAGTTCTTC
TRBD1	-	TRBV12-3/TRBV12-4	TRBJ2-3	CASKRQGNTDTQYF	TGTGCCAGCAAACGACAGGGAAACACAGATACGCAGTATTTT
-	-	TRBV9	TRBJ2-5	CASSGPKGLAGQETQYF	TGTGCCAGCAGCGGACCGAAAGGGCTTGCGGGCCAAGAGACCCAGTACTTC
-	-	TRBV12-3/TRBV12-4	TRBJ1-2	CASSLRTFGYTF	TGTGCCAGCAGTTTACGTACGTTTGGCTACACCTTC
-	-	TRBV10-3	TRBJ2-1	CACRGHGFNEQFF	TGTGCCTGTAGGGGCCATGGTTTCAATGAGCAGTTCTTC